This TCR beta chain is drawn from a study of cytotoxic CD8 clonotypes in ibrutinib-treated CLL (dated by TCRdb to about 2021). In terms of the full investigation: In this cohort, about 15 patients were treatment-naive and about ten were relapsed/refractory, while approximately 18 had unmutated IGHV. Partial responses were observed in about 25 patients and complete responses in 2; after a median follow-up of around 68 months, remission was maintained in approximately 15 patients and progression was observed in about twelve. The response samples were drawn at a median of approximately twelve months into treatment, with a range of roughly 6 to 36 months. On average, each sample yielded around 230,000 productive templates and 80,000 to 95,000 productive rearrangements. Of the 86 people in the trial, approximately 24 had longitudinal samples available. Cryopreserved peripheral blood mononuclear cells were obtained before treatment, at response, and at either sustained remission or disease progression. Every remission and progressive disease sample was obtained while ibrutinib was still being received by the patients. Overall results and qualifications from the work: Lymph node repertoires were not examined, and the timing of sampling was not matched between patients in sustained remission and those whose disease progressed. Clonality rose at ibrutinib response, remained stable during sustained remission, and dropped back toward baseline at progression. Baseline clonality was found to be higher than that of age-matched healthy donors and was strongly correlated with circulating CD8+ T-cell counts. Public clonotypes were rare and either contracted or stayed stable during treatment, and the rise in clonality at ibrutinib response reflected the expansion of private clonotypes.

For TCR beta library preparation, about 2.1 micrograms of genomic DNA were extracted from the cryopreserved PBMCs. Longitudinal blood samples from CLL patients on ibrutinib monotherapy underwent high-throughput TCR beta sequencing. Patients were enrolled in a phase 2 open-label single-center ibrutinib monotherapy trial. This clone was seen only a few times. Its antigen has not been determined. No much larger clone exists at a distance of one base, and base qualities are not known. V lost 10 bases and J lost 8 bases; the stretch between them is 20 bases long. Taken from the germline V gene, the CDR1 and CDR2 loops are MNHNS and SASEGT. The CDR3 runs 13 amino acids, cysteine and phenylalanine included. Just CDR3 DNA is preserved here, 39 bases in frame from base 1. The goal of deep resolution MiSeq sequencing was a depth between 1 in 1 million and 1 in 200,000 T cells, and coverage averaged 10x per clonotype. TCR beta libraries were generated with the immunoSEQ hsTCRB Kit. In the paper's pipeline: ImmunoSEQ Data Assistant and ImmunoSEQ Analyzer were used for data analysis, and V, D and J genes were assigned according to IMGT definitions. Clonality, which ranges from 0 to 1, was calculated by subtracting the normalized Shannon entropy of productive rearrangement frequencies from one. Public clonotype analysis was restricted to overrepresented clonotypes comprising at least 0.05% of each patient's repertoire. About 13 age-matched healthy donor repertoires from immuneACCESS were used as controls for clonality. TCRdb retrieved this table from immuneACCESS and kept in-frame rearrangements only. Not all clones are present; in checked studies, unresolved V genes account for under half, and no reason is known for the remainder. V and J calls and clone size follow that table, whereas D and trimming were derived from the DNA. A total of hundreds of thousands of clones appear in this sample, roughly 71% of them only once. The ten largest clones capture 6% to 6.5% of the sample.

The receptor was isolated from a human donor with chronic lymphocytic leukemia. This material consisted of PBMCs, taken after 36 months of ibrutinib treatment. The chain joins TRBV6-1 to TRBJ1-1, with an unclear D gene assignment. The CDR3 here reads CANTKPRREEAFF. In nucleotides, the sequence is TGTGCCAACACTAAACCAAGGCGGGAAGAAGCTTTCTTT.